The 4 T cell receptor beta chains below all came from one sample that was sequenced in a study of T-cell memory formation after mild COVID-19. TCRdb recomputed calls from the 5' RACE reads with MiXCR, one row per CDR3 protein. The sample gives some 450,000 distinct CDR3 sequences, 20% of which show up once; 8.4% is in the top ten. Sequenced sample: PBMCs or a T cell subset sorted from them (not recorded which). The receptor set was obtained from an adult woman who had mild COVID-19 (a few samples of this study predate the infection). Cell type and time point are not known.

This clonotype was picked up a small number of times. The chain carries TRBV29-1 and TRBJ1-1; 7 nucleotides agree with TRBD1. Trimming cost V 7 bases and J 1 base; bases outside gene matches: 3. This CDR3 is 12 amino acids long. Germline assignment: CDR1 SQVTM and CDR2 ANQGSEA. The CDR3 spells CSAGQANTEAFF. As DNA, the CDR3 is TGCAGCGCCGGACAGGCGAACACTGAAGCTTTCTTT.

This clonotype was detected ten times or more. The chain combines TRBV12-3 or TRBV12-4 with TRBJ1-1, with D perhaps TRBD1 (6 bases). Trimming took off 4 bases at V and 0 bases at J, with 12 bases between the two ends. This CDR3 has 15 amino acids. CDR3 sequence reads: CASSWGGRVNTEAFF. CDR3 DNA sequence: TGTGCCAGCAGTTGGGGGGGCAGGGTGAACACTGAAGCTTTCTTT.

This clonotype was counted between two and nine times. The chain is built from TRBV7-9 and TRBJ2-5; either TRBD1 or TRBD2 may fit D (6 bases each). The CDR3 loop spans 16 amino acids. Trimming cost V 5 bases and J 2 bases, with 18 bases left between them. The germline CDR1 and CDR2 sequences are SEHNR and FQNEAQ (reference sequence). DNA of the CDR3: TGTGCCAGCAGCCCCAGATGGGGGGCCTTTCAAGAGACCCAGTACTTC. Protein sequence: CASSPRWGAFQETQYF.

This clonotype has ten or more counts. The chain uses TRBV9 and TRBJ2-7; 7 positions match TRBD2. CDR1 and CDR2 from the germline V gene are SGDLS and YYNGEE. The CDR3 contains 15 residues. Germline trimming cut 5 bases from V and 4 bases from J; bases unmatched to any gene: 12. The CDR3 loop is CASSWGVGGSYEQYF. CDR3 coding DNA: TGTGCCAGCAGTTGGGGAGTGGGAGGGTCATACGAGCAGTACTTC.